This TCR beta chain was profiled in a study of blood T cells in healthy people across ages. The CDR3 is 17 residues long. Losses at the gene ends were 5 bases for V and 3 bases for J; bases not matched to a gene: 14. Per the germline V gene, CDR1 is SGHRS and CDR2 is YFSETQ. This clonotype was seen just once. Its antigen is currently unknown. Healthy Caucasian individuals from Russia aged roughly 6 to 90 served as donors. Broader study findings: Getting older went along with TCR beta diversity per million T cells dropping roughly linearly. Strong correlation existed between TCR beta diversity and naive T cell percentage. The unknown donor CMV status may have confounded expanded clonotype changes.

A second PCR, run for roughly 7 to 12 cycles, used a sample-barcoded 5' primer plus a J-beta primer mix. TCRdb re-called the 5' RACE reads through MiXCR, storing one row per CDR3 protein. Seen here are fewer than 1,000,000 distinct CDR3 sequences, 35% to 60% observed once, and the top ten hold about a sixth. V usage is TRBV5-1 and J usage is TRBJ2-7; 10 bases are shared with TRBD2. Material: blood. The sequence derives from a man at least 80 years old in good health. The CDR3 sequence: CASSSGTSARPGYEQYF. CDR3 in DNA: TGCGCCAGCAGTTCCGGGACTAGCGCGAGGCCGGGCTACGAGCAGTACTTC.